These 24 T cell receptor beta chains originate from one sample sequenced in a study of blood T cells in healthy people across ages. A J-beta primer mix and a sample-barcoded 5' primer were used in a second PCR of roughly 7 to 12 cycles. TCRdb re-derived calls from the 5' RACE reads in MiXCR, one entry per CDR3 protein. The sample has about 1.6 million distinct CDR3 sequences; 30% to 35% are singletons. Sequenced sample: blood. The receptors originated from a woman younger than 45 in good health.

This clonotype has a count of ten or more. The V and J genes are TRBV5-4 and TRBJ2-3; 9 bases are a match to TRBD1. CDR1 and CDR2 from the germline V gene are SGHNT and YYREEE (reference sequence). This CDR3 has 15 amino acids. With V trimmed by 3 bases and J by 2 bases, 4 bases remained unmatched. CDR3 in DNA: TGTGCCAGCAGCTCCGGGACAGGGAACACAGATACGCAGTATTTT. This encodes CASSSGTGNTDTQYF. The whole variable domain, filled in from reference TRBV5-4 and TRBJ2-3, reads ETGVTQSPTHLIKTRGQQVTLRCSSQSGHNTVSWYQQALGQGPQFIFQYYREEENGRGNFPPRFSGLQFPNYSSELNVNALELDDSALYLCASSSGTGNTDTQYFGPGTRLTVL.

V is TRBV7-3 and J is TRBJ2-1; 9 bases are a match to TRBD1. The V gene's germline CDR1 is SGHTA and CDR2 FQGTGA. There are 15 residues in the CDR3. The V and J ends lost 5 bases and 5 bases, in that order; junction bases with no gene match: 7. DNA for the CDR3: TGTGCCAGCAGCGACGGACAGGGGCCCCACAATGAGCAGTTCTTC. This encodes CASSDGQGPHNEQFF.

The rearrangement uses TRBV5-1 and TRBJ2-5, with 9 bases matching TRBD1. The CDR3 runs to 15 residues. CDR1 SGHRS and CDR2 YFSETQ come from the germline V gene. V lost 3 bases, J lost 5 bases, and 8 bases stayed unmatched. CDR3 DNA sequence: TGCGCCAGCAGCTGGGGGGACAGGGAGTTGGAGACCCAGTACTTC. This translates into CASSWGDRELETQYF. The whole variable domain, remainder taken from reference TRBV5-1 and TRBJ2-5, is KAGVTQTPRYLIKTRGQQVTLSCSPISGHRSVSWYQQTPGQGLQFLFEYFSETQRNKGNFPGRFSGRQFSNSRSEMNVSTLELGDSALYLCASSWGDRELETQYFGPGTRLLVL.

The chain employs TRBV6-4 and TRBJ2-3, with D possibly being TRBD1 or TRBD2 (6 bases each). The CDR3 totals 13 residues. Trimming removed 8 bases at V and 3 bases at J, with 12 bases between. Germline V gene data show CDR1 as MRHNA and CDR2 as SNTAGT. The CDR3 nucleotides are TGTGCCAGCGCCCCGGGGGCTACAGATACGCAGTATTTT. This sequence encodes CASAPGATDTQYF.

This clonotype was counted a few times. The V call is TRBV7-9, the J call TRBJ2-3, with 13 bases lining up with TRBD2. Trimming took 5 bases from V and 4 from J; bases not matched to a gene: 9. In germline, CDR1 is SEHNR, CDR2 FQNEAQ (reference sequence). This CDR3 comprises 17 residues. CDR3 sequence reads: CASSRAGTSGVPDTQYF. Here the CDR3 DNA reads TGTGCCAGCAGCCGGGCGGGGACTAGCGGGGTTCCAGATACGCAGTATTTT. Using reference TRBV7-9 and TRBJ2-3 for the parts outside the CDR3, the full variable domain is DTGVSQNPRHKITKRGQNVTFRCDPISEHNRLYWYRQTLGQGPEFLTYFQNEAQLEKSRLLSDRFSAERPKGSFSTLEIQRTEQGDSAMYLCASSRAGTSGVPDTQYFGPGTRLTVL.

CDR3 loop: CASKPDRVRTGELFF. The CDR3 DNA is TGTGCCAGCAAACCGGACAGGGTTCGCACCGGGGAGCTGTTTTTT. V gene TRBV12-3 or TRBV12-4 combines with J gene TRBJ2-2; 8 positions agree with TRBD1. This CDR3 is built from 15 residues. The V and J ends lost 7 bases and 4 bases, in that order; junction bases with no gene match: 8.

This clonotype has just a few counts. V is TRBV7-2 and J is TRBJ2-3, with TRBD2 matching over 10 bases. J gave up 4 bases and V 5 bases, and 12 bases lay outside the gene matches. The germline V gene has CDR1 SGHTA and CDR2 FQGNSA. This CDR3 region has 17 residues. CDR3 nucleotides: TGTGCCAGCAGCCTATCAATAGCGGGGGGCGCCGCAGATACGCAGTATTTT. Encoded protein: CASSLSIAGGAADTQYF.

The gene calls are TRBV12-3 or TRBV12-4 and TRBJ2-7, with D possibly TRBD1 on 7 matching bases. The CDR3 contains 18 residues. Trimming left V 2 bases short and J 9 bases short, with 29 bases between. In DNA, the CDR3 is TGTGCCAGCAGTTTATCCTTCTCCCACTTGCAGGGGGGTAGTGGGCAGTACTTC. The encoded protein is CASSLSFSHLQGGSGQYF.

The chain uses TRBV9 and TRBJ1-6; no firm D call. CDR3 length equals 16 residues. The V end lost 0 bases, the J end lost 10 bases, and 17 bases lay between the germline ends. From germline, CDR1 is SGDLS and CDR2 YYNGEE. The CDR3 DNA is TGTGCCAGCAGCGTAGAGGCAGGCCCGAATAGGTCACCCCTCCACTTT. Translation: CASSVEAGPNRSPLHF. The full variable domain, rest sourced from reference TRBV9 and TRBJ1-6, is DSGVTQTPKHLITATGQRVTLRCSPRSGDLSVYWYQQSLDQGLQFLIQYYNGEERAKGNILERFSAQQFPDLHSELNLSSLELGDSALYFCASSVEAGPNRSPLHFGNGTRLTVT.

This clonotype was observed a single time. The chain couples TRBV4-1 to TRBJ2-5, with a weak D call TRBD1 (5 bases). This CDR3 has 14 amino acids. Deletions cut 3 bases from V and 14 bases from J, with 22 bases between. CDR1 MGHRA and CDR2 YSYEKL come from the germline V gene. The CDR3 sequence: CASSHGLGAYEHYF. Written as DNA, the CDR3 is TGCGCCAGCAGCCATGGTCTAGGGGCCTACGAGCACTACTTC.

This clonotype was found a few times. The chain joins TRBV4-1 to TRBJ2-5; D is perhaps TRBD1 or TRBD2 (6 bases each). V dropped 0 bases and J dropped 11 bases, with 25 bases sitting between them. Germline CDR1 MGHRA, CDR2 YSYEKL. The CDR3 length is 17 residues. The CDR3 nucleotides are TGCGCCAGCAGCCAAGAAAAGGGTGGGGGGCGGGGCGATGAGCAGTACTTC. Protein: CASSQEKGGGRGDEQYF.

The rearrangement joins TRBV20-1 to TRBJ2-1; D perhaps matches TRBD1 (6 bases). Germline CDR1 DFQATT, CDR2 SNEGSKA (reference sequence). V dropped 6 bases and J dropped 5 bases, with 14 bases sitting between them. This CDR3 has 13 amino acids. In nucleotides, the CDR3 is TGCAGTGCGAATGACAGGTATCACAATGAGCAGTTCTTC. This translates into CSANDRYHNEQFF.

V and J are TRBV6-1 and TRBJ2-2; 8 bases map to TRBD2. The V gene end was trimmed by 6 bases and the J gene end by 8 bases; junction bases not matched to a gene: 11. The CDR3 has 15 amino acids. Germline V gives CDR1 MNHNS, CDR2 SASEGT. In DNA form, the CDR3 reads TGTGCCAGCAGCCCGATGGTCGGGGGGGCTGGGGAGCTGTTTTTT. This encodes CASSPMVGGAGELFF.

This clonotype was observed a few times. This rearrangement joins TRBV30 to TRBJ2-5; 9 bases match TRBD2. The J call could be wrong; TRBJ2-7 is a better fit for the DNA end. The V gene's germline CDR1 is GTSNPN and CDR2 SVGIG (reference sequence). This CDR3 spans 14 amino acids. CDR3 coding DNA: TGTGCCTGGAGTGCTCTAGCGGGGTACTACGAGCAGTACTTC. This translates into CAWSALAGYYEQYF.

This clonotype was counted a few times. The CDR3 protein is CASSPRAPRDLRGTDTQYF. The DNA for the CDR3 is TGTGCCAGCAGCCCCAGGGCCCCACGGGACCTCCGGGGGACAGATACGCAGTATTTT. The chain has TRBV27 and TRBJ2-3; possible D gene TRBD2, 6 bases. Per germline, CDR1 MNHEY and CDR2 SMNVEV (reference sequence). This CDR3 has 19 residues. The germline V and J ends were trimmed by 6 bases and 3 bases, with 28 bases remaining between them.

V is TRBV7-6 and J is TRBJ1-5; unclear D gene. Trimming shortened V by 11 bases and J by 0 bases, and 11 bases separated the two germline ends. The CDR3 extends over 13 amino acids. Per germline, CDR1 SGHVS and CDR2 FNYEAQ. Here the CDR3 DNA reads TGTGCCTATCACTCTTATAGCAATCAGCCCCAGCATTTT. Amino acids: CAYHSYSNQPQHF. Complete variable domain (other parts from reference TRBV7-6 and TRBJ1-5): GAGVSQSPRYKVTKRGQDVALRCDPISGHVSLYWYRQALGQGPEFLTYFNYEAQQDKSGLPNDRFSAERPEGSISTLTIQRTEQRDSAMYRCAYHSYSNQPQHFGDGTRLSIL.

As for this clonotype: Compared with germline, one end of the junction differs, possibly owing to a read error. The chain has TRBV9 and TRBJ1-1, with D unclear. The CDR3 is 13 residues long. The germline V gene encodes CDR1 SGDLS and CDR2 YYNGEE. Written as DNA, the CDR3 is TGTACCAGCAGCGTAGGAGAGAACACTGAAGCTTTCTTT. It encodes CTSSVGENTEAFF. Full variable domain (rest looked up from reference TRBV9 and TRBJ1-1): DSGVTQTPKHLITATGQRVTLRCSPRSGDLSVYWYQQSLDQGLQFLIQYYNGEERAKGNILERFSAQQFPDLHSELNLSSLELGDSALYFCTSSVGENTEAFFGQGTRLTVV.

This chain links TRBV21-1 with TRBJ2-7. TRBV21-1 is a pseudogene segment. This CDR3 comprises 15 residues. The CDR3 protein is CASSKALTSSYEQYF. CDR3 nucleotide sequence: TGTGCCAGCAGCAAAGCGCTCACGAGCTCCTACGAGCAGTACTTC.

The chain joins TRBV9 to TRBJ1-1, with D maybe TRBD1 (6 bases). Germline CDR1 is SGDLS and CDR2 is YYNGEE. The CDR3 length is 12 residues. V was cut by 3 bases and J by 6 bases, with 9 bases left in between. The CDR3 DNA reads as TGTGCCAGCAGCGGCGGGGGGCCTGAAGCTTTCTTT. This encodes CASSGGGPEAFF.

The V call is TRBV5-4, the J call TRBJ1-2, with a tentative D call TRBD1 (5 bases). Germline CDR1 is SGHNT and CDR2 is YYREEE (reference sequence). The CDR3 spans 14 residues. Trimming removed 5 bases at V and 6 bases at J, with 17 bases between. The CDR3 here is CASRTMEGVHGYTF. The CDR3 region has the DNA TGTGCCAGCAGGACCATGGAAGGGGTCCATGGCTACACCTTC.

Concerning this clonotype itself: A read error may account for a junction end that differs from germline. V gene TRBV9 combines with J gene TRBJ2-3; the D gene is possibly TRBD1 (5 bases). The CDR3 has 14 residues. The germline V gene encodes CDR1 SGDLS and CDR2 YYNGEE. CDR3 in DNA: TGTGCCAGCAGCGTAGGCAGGAGCACAGGTACGCAGTATTTT. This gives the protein CASSVGRSTGTQYF.

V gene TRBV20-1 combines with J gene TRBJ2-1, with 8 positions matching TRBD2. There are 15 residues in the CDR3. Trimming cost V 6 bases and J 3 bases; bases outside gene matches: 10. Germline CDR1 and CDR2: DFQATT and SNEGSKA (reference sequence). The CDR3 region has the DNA TGCAGTGCCCAAGGCATTAGCGGGGTCTACAATGAGCAGTTCTTC. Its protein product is CSAQGISGVYNEQFF.

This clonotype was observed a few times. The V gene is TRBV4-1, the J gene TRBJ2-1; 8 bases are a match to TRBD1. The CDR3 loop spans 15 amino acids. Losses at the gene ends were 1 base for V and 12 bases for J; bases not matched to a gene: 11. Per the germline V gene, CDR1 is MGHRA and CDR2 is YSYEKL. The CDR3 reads CASSQAGTGIKAQFF. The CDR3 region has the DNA TGCGCCAGCAGCCAAGCCGGGACAGGTATTAAGGCGCAGTTCTTC.

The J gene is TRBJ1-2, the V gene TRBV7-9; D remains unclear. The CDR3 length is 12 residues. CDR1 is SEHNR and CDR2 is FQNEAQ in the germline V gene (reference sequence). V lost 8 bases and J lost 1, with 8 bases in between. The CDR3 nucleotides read TGTGCCAGCCAAGTCCTTAACTATGGCTACACCTTC. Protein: CASQVLNYGYTF. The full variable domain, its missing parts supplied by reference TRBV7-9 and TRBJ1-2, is DTGVSQNPRHKITKRGQNVTFRCDPISEHNRLYWYRQTLGQGPEFLTYFQNEAQLEKSRLLSDRFSAERPKGSFSTLEIQRTEQGDSAMYLCASQVLNYGYTFGSGTRLTVV.